Following are 16 T cell receptor beta chains from one sample sequenced in a study of blood T cell repertoires in COVID-19. Method: immunoSEQ multiplex PCR; TCRdb's copy keeps in-frame clones and lacks some. This sample has roughly 500,000 clones, with nearly 90% found just once. Material for sequencing was peripheral blood. These receptors were taken from a man aged 18-30 years with COVID-19, enrolled during active disease.

This rearrangement joins TRBV3-1 (or the pseudogene TRBV3-2) to TRBJ2-7; 8 nucleotides line up with TRBD2. This CDR3 is 16 amino acids long. Trimming removed 4 bases from V and 2 bases from J; junction bases left unmatched: 10. Germline-derived CDR1 and CDR2 are LGHDT and YNNKEL (reference sequence). CDR3 DNA sequence: TGTGCCAGCAGCCCCGGGGCTAGCGGGTTTACCTACGAGCAGTACTTC. Amino acid sequence: CASSPGASGFTYEQYF.

The V call is TRBV24-1, the J call TRBJ2-1; no clear D. The germline V gene has CDR1 KGHDR and CDR2 SFDVKD. The CDR3 covers 14 residues. Deletions cut 3 bases from V and 10 bases from J, with 15 bases between. The CDR3 nucleotides read TGTGCCACCAGTGATCCTCAACCCCCGCAGGAGCAGTTCTTC. Its protein is CATSDPQPPQEQFF.

This chain connects TRBV21-1 to TRBJ2-1; TRBD2 was called by the table and not checked on the DNA. TRBV21-1 is flagged as a pseudogene. The CDR3 has 15 residues. The CDR3 DNA sequence: TGTGCCAGCAGCAACTCTGCGGCTCGCTACAATGAGCAGTTCTTC. The encoded protein is CASSNSAARYNEQFF.

CDR3 residues: CASSYPGYNEQFF. The CDR3 bases are TGTGCCAGTAGTTACCCAGGTTACAATGAGCAGTTCTTC. This chain connects TRBV19 to TRBJ2-1; D call uncertain. Trimming stripped 5 bases from V and 4 bases from J, with 9 bases between. This CDR3 comprises 13 residues. Per the germline V gene, CDR1 is LNHDA and CDR2 is SQIVND (reference sequence).

Concerning this clone: The sample contains more than one DNA sequence encoding this CDR3. This sequence joins TRBV7-2 and TRBJ2-3; 15 bases match TRBD2. Germline V gene lookup returns CDR1 SGHTA and CDR2 FQGNSA. The CDR3 spans 16 residues. The junction had 2 bases not matched to a gene; V was cut back by 3 bases and J by 4 bases. The CDR3 DNA reads TGTGCCAGCAGCTTGGGACTAGCGGGAGGCTCAGATACGCAGTATTTT. This translates into CASSLGLAGGSDTQYF.

This chain joins TRBV27 and TRBJ2-2; TRBD2 agrees at 11 bases. Germline CDR1 MNHEY, CDR2 SMNVEV (reference sequence). The CDR3 spans 19 residues. The V and J ends lost 0 bases and 7 bases, in that order; junction bases with no gene match: 13. CDR3 bases: TGTGCCAGCAGTTTATCGTCATGGGGACTAGCGGACCGGGGCGGGGAGCTGTTTTTT. Protein product: CASSLSSWGLADRGGELFF.

In this sample, this clone turned up once. V is TRBV21-1 and J is TRBJ2-3; the D call in the table, TRBD2, was not verified against the DNA. TRBV21-1 is a listed pseudogene. CDR3 length: 15 amino acids. CDR3 sequence reads: CASSTHTRDSDTQYF. In DNA, the CDR3 is TGTGCCAGCAGCACACACACCCGGGACTCCGATACGCAGTATTTT.

The gene calls are TRBV5-1 and TRBJ2-3; perhaps TRBD2 as D (6 bases). Looked up from germline, CDR1 is SGHRS and CDR2 is YFSETQ. The CDR3 is 16 residues long. The ends were cut back, 0 bases at V and 2 bases at J, with 13 bases in the middle. In DNA form, the CDR3 reads TGCGCCAGCAGCTTGGGACTAGTGGGTTACACAGATACGCAGTATTTT. This translates into CASSLGLVGYTDTQYF.

The rearrangement joins TRBV3-1 (or the pseudogene TRBV3-2) to TRBJ2-5; 9 nucleotides line up with TRBD2. V shed 6 bases and J 4 bases; nucleotides not matched to a gene: 3. Germline V gives CDR1 LGHDT, CDR2 YNNKEL (reference sequence). The CDR3 is made up of 13 amino acids. The CDR3 reads CASRAGGSETQYF. CDR3 nucleotide sequence: TGTGCCAGCAGGGCGGGGGGGTCAGAGACCCAGTACTTC.

V usage is TRBV20-1 and J usage is TRBJ1-2; TRBD1 aligns across 7 bases. J lost 0 bases, V lost 6 bases, and 4 bases had no gene match. Germline CDR1 is DFQATT and CDR2 is SNEGSKA (reference sequence). The CDR3 length is 13 residues. The CDR3 spells CSASTGANYGYTF. The CDR3 nucleotides read TGCAGTGCCAGTACAGGGGCTAACTATGGCTACACCTTC.

V gene TRBV18 combines with J gene TRBJ2-5; TRBD2 matches at 8 bases. This CDR3 is built from 17 residues. Germline loops: CDR1 KGHSH, CDR2 LQKENI. V shed 2 bases and J 1 base; nucleotides not matched to a gene: 9. The CDR3 bases are TGTGCCAGCTCACCAATTATCCCTGGGACTAGCCAAGAGACCCAGTACTTC. This encodes CASSPIIPGTSQETQYF.

The chain links TRBV7-9 to TRBJ1-2; D is possibly TRBD1 (6 bases). The CDR3 consists of 13 residues. The germline V gene has CDR1 SEHNR and CDR2 FQNEAQ (reference sequence). Trimming shortened V by 3 bases and J by 4 bases, and 9 bases separated the two germline ends. The CDR3 DNA follows: TGTGCCAGCAGCTTCGGGACATCCTATGGCTACACCTTC. Residues: CASSFGTSYGYTF.

The chain carries TRBV5-8 and TRBJ2-5, with 10 bases lining up with TRBD2. Germline lookup yields CDR1 SGHTS and CDR2 YDEGEE. This CDR3 is 17 amino acids long. Unmatched junction bases numbered 9, after V lost 0 bases and J lost 4 bases. CDR3 nucleotide sequence: TGTGCCAGCAGCTTGGGGCCAGCGGGGGGGCCTCGAGAGACCCAGTACTTC. This gives the protein CASSLGPAGGPRETQYF.

This chain joins TRBV7-9 and TRBJ1-2; D unresolved. This CDR3 has 15 amino acids. From germline, CDR1 is SEHNR and CDR2 FQNEAQ (reference sequence). V lost 2 bases and J 7 bases, leaving 17 bases between the germline ends. CDR3 nucleotide sequence: TGTGCCAGCAGCTTAAGCGGCAGCTTCTATGGTGGCTACACCTTC. It codes for CASSLSGSFYGGYTF.

This clone was detected ten times or more. This chain connects TRBV6-5 to TRBJ1-2; no firm D call. This CDR3 region has 13 residues. Germline V gene data show CDR1 as MNHEY and CDR2 as SVGAGI. The ends were cut back, 6 bases at V and 5 bases at J, with 13 bases in the middle. CDR3 DNA: TGTGCCAGCAGGACGGGAGTGGGGTATGGCTACACCTTC. Protein product: CASRTGVGYGYTF.

V and J are TRBV14 and TRBJ2-4; 7 bases fit TRBD2. The V and J ends lost 2 bases and 8 bases, in that order; junction bases with no gene match: 15. There are 17 residues in the CDR3. Germline lookup yields CDR1 SGHDN and CDR2 FVKESK. The CDR3 is CASSQLQLPKRGDIQYF. In DNA form, the CDR3 reads TGTGCCAGCAGCCAACTTCAACTCCCTAAGCGGGGTGACATTCAGTACTTC.